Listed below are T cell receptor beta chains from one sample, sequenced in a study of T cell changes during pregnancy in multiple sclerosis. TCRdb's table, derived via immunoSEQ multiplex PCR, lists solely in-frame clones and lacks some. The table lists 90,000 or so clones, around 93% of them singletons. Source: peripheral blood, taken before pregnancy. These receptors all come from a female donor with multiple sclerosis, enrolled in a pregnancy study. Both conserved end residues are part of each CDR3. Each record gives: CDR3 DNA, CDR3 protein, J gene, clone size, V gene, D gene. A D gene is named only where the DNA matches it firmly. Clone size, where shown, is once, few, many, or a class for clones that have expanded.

CDR3 DNA: TGTGCCAGCATGGGACAGGGGTTCTATGAGCAGTTCTTC; CDR3 protein: CASMGQGFYEQFF; J gene: TRBJ2-1; clone size: .; V gene: TRBV2; D gene: TRBD1
CDR3 DNA: TGCGCCAGCAGCTTGGAAGCAGGTCGGTACGAGCAGTACTTC; CDR3 protein: CASSLEAGRYEQYF; J gene: TRBJ2-7; clone size: .; V gene: TRBV5-1; D gene: .
CDR3 DNA: TGCGCCAGCAGTTTGGAGCCGGGGACAGGGCCCCGGGAAAAACTGTTTTTT; CDR3 protein: CASSLEPGTGPREKLFF; J gene: TRBJ1-4; clone size: .; V gene: TRBV5-1; D gene: TRBD1
CDR3 DNA: TGTGCCAGCTCTCGTACGGCAGGGAACACTGAAGCTTTCTTT; CDR3 protein: CASSRTAGNTEAFF; J gene: TRBJ1-1; clone size: .; V gene: TRBV18; D gene: .
CDR3 DNA: TGTGCCAGCAAGGAGACAGGGGGCTTGGTTCAGCCCCAGCATTTT; CDR3 protein: CASKETGGLVQPQHF; J gene: TRBJ1-5; clone size: .; V gene: TRBV28; D gene: TRBD1
CDR3 DNA: TGTGCCACCATCTCGGGCGGGCCCTCCACTGAAGCTTTCTTT; CDR3 protein: CATISGGPSTEAFF; J gene: TRBJ1-1; clone size: .; V gene: TRBV27; D gene: .
CDR3 DNA: TGCGCCAGCACCTACTTCGGTAGCGGGGGGGCCCCGTACAATGAGCAGTTCTTC; CDR3 protein: CASTYFGSGGAPYNEQFF; J gene: TRBJ2-1; clone size: once; V gene: TRBV10-1; D gene: TRBD2
CDR3 DNA: TGCAGCGGCACGAAGAAGGAGGGAAACACCATATATTTT; CDR3 protein: CSGTKKEGNTIYF; J gene: TRBJ1-3; clone size: .; V gene: TRBV29-1; D gene: .
CDR3 DNA: TGCGCCAGCAGCCAAGGTTTGGGAGGGGCTCATCGGGCCCAGCATTTT; CDR3 protein: CASSQGLGGAHRAQHF; J gene: TRBJ1-5; clone size: once; V gene: TRBV4-1; D gene: .
CDR3 DNA: TGTGCCAGCAGTTCCTCAGGGGCGACGAACACTGAAGCTTTCTTT; CDR3 protein: CASSSSGATNTEAFF; J gene: TRBJ1-1; clone size: .; V gene: TRBV27; D gene: .
CDR3 DNA: TGTGCCAGCAGTGGAGACCGACCGGGACAGTTCTTC; CDR3 protein: CASSGDRPGQFF; J gene: TRBJ2-1; clone size: .; V gene: TRBV6-1; D gene: .
CDR3 DNA: TGTGCCAGCAGCTTCAGTAATACCGGGAAGGGTGGCTACACCTTC; CDR3 protein: CASSFSNTGKGGYTF; J gene: TRBJ1-2; clone size: .; V gene: TRBV7-2; D gene: .
CDR3 DNA: TGTGCCAGCAGCTCCCGGGACAGGGGGTTCTACGAGCAGTACTTC; CDR3 protein: CASSSRDRGFYEQYF; J gene: TRBJ2-7; clone size: .; V gene: TRBV7-6; D gene: TRBD1
CDR3 DNA: TGTGCCAGCAGTTTGGGAAAACTAGCAACAGATACGCAGTATTTT; CDR3 protein: CASSLGKLATDTQYF; J gene: TRBJ2-3; clone size: .; V gene: TRBV27; D gene: .
CDR3 DNA: TGTGCCAGCAGCCAACCAACAGGGCTCGGCTACACCTTC; CDR3 protein: CASSQPTGLGYTF; J gene: TRBJ1-2; clone size: .; V gene: TRBV4-2; D gene: .
CDR3 DNA: TGCAGATGGGGAGGGAGTTTGGCTTTCTTT; CDR3 protein: CRWGGSLAFF; J gene: TRBJ1-1; clone size: .; V gene: TRBV20-1; D gene: .
CDR3 DNA: TGTGCCAGCAGCTTAGCTCGGCCGCGGGGCGGATACTACGAGCAGTACTTC; CDR3 protein: CASSLARPRGGYYEQYF; J gene: TRBJ2-7; clone size: .; V gene: TRBV7-8; D gene: .
CDR3 DNA: TGCGCCAGCAGCAGGACAGGGTCCATGAACACTGAAGCTTTCTTT; CDR3 protein: CASSRTGSMNTEAFF; J gene: TRBJ1-1; clone size: .; V gene: TRBV10-2; D gene: TRBD1
CDR3 DNA: TGTGCCAGCAGCCCGGCGGGCCAAAACTATGGCTACACCTTC; CDR3 protein: CASSPAGQNYGYTF; J gene: TRBJ1-2; clone size: once; V gene: TRBV7-6; D gene: .
CDR3 DNA: TGTGCCAGCAGACCCGGGACAGGGTCTGGCTATGAGCAGTTCTTC; CDR3 protein: CASRPGTGSGYEQFF; J gene: TRBJ2-1; clone size: .; V gene: TRBV6-5; D gene: TRBD1
CDR3 DNA: TGTGCCAGCAGCCGGGGAGAAAAACTGTTTTTT; CDR3 protein: CASSRGEKLFF; J gene: TRBJ1-4; clone size: .; V gene: TRBV5-4; D gene: .
CDR3 DNA: TGTGCCAGCAGCCAAGAGAGGCTTCTAACTAGCGGGAGGAGGAACGAGCAGTACTTC; CDR3 protein: CASSQERLLTSGRRNEQYF; J gene: TRBJ2-7; clone size: .; V gene: TRBV4-2; D gene: TRBD2
CDR3 DNA: TGTGCCAGCAGTTACTCGAGGGACAACTCCTACGAGCAGTACTTC; CDR3 protein: CASSYSRDNSYEQYF; J gene: TRBJ2-7; clone size: .; V gene: TRBV6-5; D gene: .
CDR3 DNA: TGTGCCAGTAGCCCCTTCGCTAGCGGGTCGTCCTACAATGAGCAGTTCTTC; CDR3 protein: CASSPFASGSSYNEQFF; J gene: TRBJ2-1; clone size: .; V gene: TRBV19; D gene: TRBD2
CDR3 DNA: TGTGCCAGCAGTTTCTCCGGAGGGCAGAATGAAAAACTGTTTTTT; CDR3 protein: CASSFSGGQNEKLFF; J gene: TRBJ1-4; clone size: .; V gene: TRBV6-5; D gene: .
CDR3 DNA: TGTGCCAGCAGTCCCGGGACAGGGGGCGATGAGCAGTTCTTC; CDR3 protein: CASSPGTGGDEQFF; J gene: TRBJ2-1; clone size: .; V gene: TRBV6-4; D gene: TRBD1
CDR3 DNA: TGTGCCAGTAGTATAATCGCGGGGAATCACAATGAGCAGTTCTTC; CDR3 protein: CASSIIAGNHNEQFF; J gene: TRBJ2-1; clone size: .; V gene: TRBV19; D gene: .
CDR3 DNA: TGCGCCAGCAGCTTGGGACAGTTTAACACTGAAGCTTTCTTT; CDR3 protein: CASSLGQFNTEAFF; J gene: TRBJ1-1; clone size: .; V gene: TRBV5-1; D gene: .
CDR3 DNA: TGTGCCAGTCGTCTTCGGGAGACAGGGGCGAGTCAGCCCCAGCATTTT; CDR3 protein: CASRLRETGASQPQHF; J gene: TRBJ1-5; clone size: .; V gene: TRBV19; D gene: TRBD1
CDR3 DNA: TGTGCCAGCAGCTTAGGAACGGGAGCAGATACGCAGTATTTT; CDR3 protein: CASSLGTGADTQYF; J gene: TRBJ2-3; clone size: .; V gene: TRBV11-2; D gene: .
CDR3 DNA: TGTGCCAGTACTCGCGGGACAGGTCTAGGAGAAAACTATGGCTACACCTTC; CDR3 protein: CASTRGTGLGENYGYTF; J gene: TRBJ1-2; clone size: .; V gene: TRBV19; D gene: TRBD1
CDR3 DNA: TGCGCCAGCACCTCCCCCGAACTAGCGGGAGGCCCTAACACCGGGGAGCTGTTTTTT; CDR3 protein: CASTSPELAGGPNTGELFF; J gene: TRBJ2-2; clone size: .; V gene: TRBV5-1; D gene: TRBD2
CDR3 DNA: TGTGCCAGCAGTTTCCAGGGGGACACGTTCTACGAGCAGTACTTC; CDR3 protein: CASSFQGDTFYEQYF; J gene: TRBJ2-7; clone size: .; V gene: TRBV27; D gene: TRBD1
CDR3 DNA: TGTGCCAGCAGTGCCGGTAATTCGGGGAACACTGAAGCTTTCTTT; CDR3 protein: CASSAGNSGNTEAFF; J gene: TRBJ1-1; clone size: once; V gene: TRBV6-4; D gene: .
CDR3 DNA: TGTGCCATACAAGGACTAGCGAAAGAGACCCAGTACTTC; CDR3 protein: CAIQGLAKETQYF; J gene: TRBJ2-5; clone size: .; V gene: TRBV10-3; D gene: TRBD2
CDR3 DNA: TGCGCCAGCAGCCCGGGGACAGGCAATCAGCCCCAGCATTTT; CDR3 protein: CASSPGTGNQPQHF; J gene: TRBJ1-5; clone size: .; V gene: TRBV5-1; D gene: TRBD1
CDR3 DNA: TGCGCCAGCAGTGGAGGGACTAGCGGATACAATGAGCAGTTCTTC; CDR3 protein: CASSGGTSGYNEQFF; J gene: TRBJ2-1; clone size: .; V gene: TRBV10-1; D gene: TRBD2
CDR3 DNA: TGTGCCAGCAGGGTGTGGTGGGGCGACTACGAGCAGTACTTC; CDR3 protein: CASRVWWGDYEQYF; J gene: TRBJ2-7; clone size: .; V gene: TRBV2; D gene: .
CDR3 DNA: TGTGCCAGCTCACCAGTTTCGAGACACGCAACTAATGAAAAACTGTTTTTT; CDR3 protein: CASSPVSRHATNEKLFF; J gene: TRBJ1-4; clone size: once; V gene: TRBV18; D gene: .
CDR3 DNA: TGTGCCTGGAGTGCGCTAGGCCTGGCCTCCTACGAGCAGTACTTC; CDR3 protein: CAWSALGLASYEQYF; J gene: TRBJ2-7; clone size: .; V gene: TRBV30; D gene: .
CDR3 DNA: TGTGCCAGCAGCTTCAGGAACACCGGGGAGCTGTTTTTT; CDR3 protein: CASSFRNTGELFF; J gene: TRBJ2-2; clone size: .; V gene: TRBV5-4; D gene: .